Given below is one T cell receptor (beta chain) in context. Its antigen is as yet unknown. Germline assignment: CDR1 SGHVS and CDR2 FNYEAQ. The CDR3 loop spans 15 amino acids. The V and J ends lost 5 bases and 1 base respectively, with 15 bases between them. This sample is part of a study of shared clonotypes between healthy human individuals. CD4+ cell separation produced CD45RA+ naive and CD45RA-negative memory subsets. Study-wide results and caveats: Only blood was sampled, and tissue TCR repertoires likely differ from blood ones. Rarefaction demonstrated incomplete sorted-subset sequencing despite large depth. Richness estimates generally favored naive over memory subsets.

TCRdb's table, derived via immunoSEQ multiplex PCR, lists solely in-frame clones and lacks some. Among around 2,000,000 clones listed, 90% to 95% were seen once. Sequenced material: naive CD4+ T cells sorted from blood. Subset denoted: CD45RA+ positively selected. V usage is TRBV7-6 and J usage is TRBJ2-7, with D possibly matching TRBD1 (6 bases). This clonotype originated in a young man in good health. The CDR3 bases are TGTGCCAGCAGCCCCTACCCAGGGGATTCCTACGAGCAGTACTTC. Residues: CASSPYPGDSYEQYF.